Following are 29 T cell receptor beta chains from one sample sequenced in a study of molecular identifiers for immune sequencing clone quantification. TCRdb passed the PCR reads through MiXCR, listing each CDR3 protein once. This sample has approximately 500,000 distinct CDR3 sequences; about 20% occur once, and the top ten carry 0.7% to 1%. The sequenced sample consisted of naive CD8+ T cells from blood, with Jurkat cell RNA spiked in. Subset of the sample: FACS-sorted CD8+CD4-CCR7+CD45RA+ naive T cells. All receptors come from a human donor in good health. Some libraries in this study had Jurkat cell RNA spiked in.

This clonotype was recorded at least ten times. V is TRBV28 and J is TRBJ2-1; unclear D gene. The CDR3 runs to 14 residues. Germline lookup yields CDR1 MDHEN and CDR2 SYDVKM. V gave up 3 bases and J gave up 9 bases, with 15 bases separating them. CDR3 in DNA: TGTGCCAGCAGTTTTTTGCATGGTTTGGGTGAGCAGTTCTTC. This encodes CASSFLHGLGEQFF.

This chain uses TRBV10-1 with TRBJ1-5; 10 positions match TRBD1. Unmatched junction bases numbered 8, after V lost 3 bases and J lost 9 bases. The germline V gene has CDR1 WNHNN and CDR2 SYGVQD (reference sequence). This CDR3 has 15 residues. Here the CDR3 reads CASSDPTGGRRPQHF. As DNA, the CDR3 is TGCGCCAGCAGTGACCCGACAGGGGGCAGGAGGCCCCAGCATTTT.

The chain combines TRBV4-3 with TRBJ2-7; perhaps TRBD2 as D (6 bases). The CDR3 is 15 amino acids. The V end lost 0 bases, the J end lost 6 bases, and 15 bases lay between the germline ends. Per the germline V gene, CDR1 is LGHNA and CDR2 is YSLEER. The CDR3 sequence is CASSQDTGESREQYF. Written as DNA, the CDR3 is TGCGCCAGCAGCCAAGATACGGGAGAGTCCCGCGAGCAGTACTTC.

In its sample, this clonotype was seen many times. The chain has TRBV30 and TRBJ2-2, with D uncertain. Germline CDR1 is GTSNPN and CDR2 is SVGIG (reference sequence). V lost 0 bases to trimming and J lost 0 bases, with 5 bases between them. The CDR3 is 14 residues long. CDR3 residues: CAWSVLSNTGELFF. The CDR3 DNA is TGTGCCTGGAGTGTTTTATCGAACACCGGGGAGCTGTTTTTT.

The table lists this clonotype with a few counts. CDR3 region: CASSQDSPQSGLAGGRNEQFF. In DNA form, the CDR3 reads TGCGCCAGCAGCCAAGACAGTCCCCAATCGGGTCTAGCGGGGGGGCGCAATGAGCAGTTCTTC. The rearrangement links TRBV4-3 to TRBJ2-1, with 12 bases identical to TRBD2. In germline, CDR1 is LGHNA, CDR2 YSLEER. There are 21 residues in the CDR3. The ends lost 0 bases at V and 6 bases at J; junction bases unmatched: 18.

In this sample, this clonotype turned up a few times. This chain uses TRBV30 with TRBJ2-7, with D possibly matching TRBD1 (6 bases). Trimming removed 1 base at V and 3 bases at J, with 13 bases between. The CDR3 length is 14 residues. CDR1 GTSNPN and CDR2 SVGIG come from the germline V gene (reference sequence). The CDR3 spells CAWSDGTRFYEQYF. CDR3 DNA: TGTGCCTGGAGTGATGGGACAAGATTCTACGAGCAGTACTTC.

On this clonotype: A much larger clone lies a single base off, so this may be a read error. V usage is TRBV2 and J usage is TRBJ2-3, with 8 nucleotides matching TRBD2. Per the germline V gene, CDR1 is SNHLY and CDR2 is FYNNEI. This CDR3 region has 16 residues. CDR3 sequence reads: CAGSEALGLETDTQYF. CDR3 coding DNA: TGTGCCGGCAGTGAAGCGCTGGGACTAGAGACAGATACGCAGTATTTT.

This clonotype was counted between two and nine times. The chain uses TRBV28 and TRBJ1-5; 8 positions agree with TRBD1. CDR3 length: 18 amino acids. The V gene end was trimmed by 4 bases and the J gene end by 5 bases; junction bases not matched to a gene: 16. The germline CDR1 and CDR2 sequences are MDHEN and SYDVKM. DNA for the CDR3: TGTGCCAGCAGTTACCCGGCCCAAGGACAGGGTTTAGATCAGCCCCAGCATTTT. As protein: CASSYPAQGQGLDQPQHF.

This clonotype was counted a single time. Given a much more abundant clone one base away, this may be a read error. The rearrangement uses TRBV29-1 and TRBJ2-7, with D tentatively TRBD1 or TRBD2 (7 bases each). Trimming pared 4 bases from V and 4 bases from J, leaving 17 bases between. Germline loops: CDR1 SQVTM, CDR2 ANQGSEA. The length of the CDR3 is 14 residues. The CDR3 nucleotides read TGCAGCGTTGTGAGACCAGCGGGACAGTACGAGCAGTACTTC. This sequence encodes CSVVRPAGQYEQYF.

In its sample, this clonotype was seen a few times. The chain employs TRBV19 and TRBJ2-4, with D uncertain. Germline CDR1 is LNHDA and CDR2 is SQIVND (reference sequence). The CDR3 has 13 amino acids. V was trimmed by 3 bases and J by 0 bases, leaving 3 bases between them. The CDR3 nucleotides read TGTGCCAGTAGTATCCTAGCCAAAAACATTCAGTACTTC. Residues: CASSILAKNIQYF.

This clonotype came up many times. The chain joins TRBV12-3 or TRBV12-4 to TRBJ2-6; a possible D gene is TRBD1 (5 bases). The CDR3 spans 15 residues. The V end lost 4 bases, the J end lost 1 base, and 8 bases lay between the germline ends. As DNA, the CDR3 is TGTGCCAGCAGTTACTCAGGGTCTGGGGCCAACGTCCTGACTTTC. As protein: CASSYSGSGANVLTF.

This clonotype showed up many times. The V and J genes are TRBV4-1 and TRBJ2-7; TRBD1 might be the D (6 bases). Germline lookup yields CDR1 MGHRA and CDR2 YSYEKL. The CDR3 is made up of 15 amino acids. V shed 1 base and J shed 4 bases, with 14 bases lying between them. The chain's CDR3 is CASSQVHGGPYEQYF. The CDR3 DNA sequence: TGCGCCAGCAGCCAAGTGCATGGGGGCCCGTACGAGCAGTACTTC.

Concerning this clonotype: It may be a read error: a sequence one base away is much more abundant. The chain recombines TRBV6-5 with TRBJ2-7; D uncertain. The CDR3 covers 13 residues. V was shortened by 7 bases and J by 2 bases, with 12 bases between the two germline ends. CDR1 is MNHEY, CDR2 SVGAGI, per germline. CDR3 coding DNA: TGTGCCAGCAATCCGGGTTCGCCCTACGAGCAGTACTTC. It is translated as CASNPGSPYEQYF.

In its sample, this clonotype was seen a few times. In DNA, the CDR3 is TGTGCCAGCAGCTCGCCGGGACTAGCGGGGTTCAATGAGCAGTTCTTC. Its protein product is CASSSPGLAGFNEQFF. This chain connects TRBV7-8 to TRBJ2-1; 13 positions match TRBD2. CDR1 SGHVS and CDR2 FQNEAQ come from the germline V gene. The CDR3 consists of 16 residues. After removal of 4 bases from V and 6 bases from J, the junction contained 6 bases not matched to a gene.

About this clonotype: A junction boundary mismatches the germline segment, possibly from a read error. CDR3 amino acids: CASSFGLAGSSYNEQLF. The CDR3 DNA is TGTGCCAGCAGCTTCGGGCTAGCGGGCAGCTCCTACAATGAGCAGCTCTTC. This chain links TRBV7-2 with TRBJ2-1, with 8 positions matching TRBD2. The CDR3 has 17 amino acids. Germline CDR1 and CDR2: SGHTA and FQGNSA.

This clonotype was recorded at least ten times. CDR3 loop: CASRTTATNEKLFF. As DNA, the CDR3 is TGTGCCAGCAGGACGACGGCAACTAATGAAAAACTGTTTTTT. The V call is TRBV5-6, the J call TRBJ1-4; D remains unclear. V dropped 5 bases and J dropped 0 bases, with 8 bases sitting between them. The CDR3 covers 14 residues. Germline V gives CDR1 SGHDT, CDR2 YYEEEE.

This clonotype was seen ten or more times. The V gene is TRBV10-3, the J gene TRBJ2-7; D is unresolved. Per the germline V gene, CDR1 is ENHRY and CDR2 is SYGVKD. Trimming removed 3 bases from V and 4 bases from J, with 13 bases in between. This CDR3 spans 14 amino acids. CDR3 nucleotide sequence: TGTGCCATCAGTGATTATCAAATTTTATACGAGCAGTACTTC. Amino acid sequence: CAISDYQILYEQYF.

In its sample, this clonotype was seen many times. This chain uses TRBV3-1 with TRBJ2-3; D not certain. V gave up 3 bases and J gave up 2 bases, with 6 bases separating them. This CDR3 has 13 amino acids. The germline gives CDR1 LGHDT, CDR2 YNNKEL (reference sequence). In DNA form, the CDR3 reads TGTGCCAGCAGCCAGCCCTACACAGATACGCAGTATTTT. Translating gives CASSQPYTDTQYF.

The chain employs TRBV5-4 and TRBJ2-1; 16 nucleotides agree with TRBD2. Germline V lookup: CDR1 SGHNT, CDR2 YYREEE (reference sequence). V was clipped by 3 bases and J by 2 bases; unmatched bases: 5. The CDR3 consists of 18 residues. The chain's CDR3 is CASSSGTSGRATYNEQFF. The CDR3 DNA sequence: TGTGCCAGCAGCTCCGGGACTAGCGGGAGGGCCACCTACAATGAGCAGTTCTTC. The full variable domain, rest sourced from reference TRBV5-4 and TRBJ2-1, is ETGVTQSPTHLIKTRGQQVTLRCSSQSGHNTVSWYQQALGQGPQFIFQYYREEENGRGNFPPRFSGLQFPNYSSELNVNALELDDSALYLCASSSGTSGRATYNEQFFGPGTRLTVL.

This clonotype appeared once. A much larger clone lies one base from this, so it may be a read error. A read error is likely, as this CDR3 ends without the conserved phenylalanine or tryptophan. V gene TRBV4-3 combines with J gene TRBJ1-2; D is unclear. The length of the CDR3 is 15 residues. Per germline, CDR1 LGHNA and CDR2 YSLEER. With 0 bases removed from V and 5 bases from J, the gap between germline ends came to 13 bases. In nucleotides, the CDR3 is TGCGCCAGCAGCCAAGATAAGGGTTTTAGTTATGGCTACACCTCC. Translating gives CASSQDKGFSYGYTS.

This clonotype was seen just once. The DNA for the CDR3 is TGTGCCAGCAGCTTAGGCCACCAGGGCGCTAACTATGGCTACACCTTC. Translating gives CASSLGHQGANYGYTF. The chain couples TRBV13 to TRBJ1-2; a possible D gene is TRBD1 (5 bases). The length of the CDR3 is 16 residues. The V end lost 0 bases, the J end lost 0 bases, and 11 bases lay between the germline ends. Germline CDR1 reads PRHDT; CDR2 reads FYEKMQ (reference sequence).

The sample holds many counts of this clonotype. The chain joins TRBV7-9 to TRBJ2-6; D remains ambiguous. The germline V gene has CDR1 SEHNR and CDR2 FQNEAQ (reference sequence). V was pared by 5 bases and J by 0 bases, with 11 bases between. The CDR3 contains 16 residues. The CDR3 loop is CASSPPRVSGANVLTF. The CDR3 bases are TGTGCCAGCAGCCCCCCGCGAGTCTCTGGGGCCAACGTCCTGACTTTC.

This clonotype appeared many times. The chain uses TRBV4-3 and TRBJ1-5, with 8 bases that match TRBD1. Per the germline V gene, CDR1 is LGHNA and CDR2 is YSLEER. The CDR3 runs to 14 residues. The ends lost 1 base at V and 7 bases at J; junction bases unmatched: 3. The CDR3 is CASSQVTGGQPQHF. The DNA of the CDR3 is TGCGCCAGCAGCCAAGTCACAGGGGGACAGCCCCAGCATTTT.

Only a few counts were recorded for this clonotype. The chain couples TRBV9 to TRBJ2-7; D may be TRBD2 (5 bases). Between the trimmed V and J ends, which lost 0 bases and 4 bases, there was a span of 8 bases. Germline V lookup: CDR1 SGDLS, CDR2 YYNGEE. The CDR3 spans 13 residues. The CDR3 loop is CASSVVGGYEQYF. The CDR3 coding sequence is TGTGCCAGCAGCGTAGTCGGCGGGTACGAGCAGTACTTC.

This clonotype was recorded many times. V is TRBV5-5 and J is TRBJ2-3, with TRBD1 matching 9 bases. With V trimmed by 2 bases and J by 3 bases, 7 bases remained unmatched. From germline, CDR1 is SGHKS and CDR2 YYEKEE (reference sequence). The CDR3 is made up of 16 amino acids. In DNA form, the CDR3 reads TGTGCCAGCAGCTTTGGTGGGACAGGGATAACAGATACGCAGTATTTT. Protein sequence: CASSFGGTGITDTQYF.

This clonotype was picked up many times. The chain recombines TRBV7-9 with TRBJ2-6, with unresolved D. Trimming took 0 bases from V and 1 from J, leaving 16 bases between them. The CDR3 has 19 amino acids. Germline-derived CDR1 and CDR2 are SEHNR and FQNEAQ (reference sequence). This CDR3 reads CASSLAEVPRHSGANVLTF. The CDR3 nucleotides read TGTGCCAGCAGCTTAGCTGAGGTCCCCCGACATTCTGGGGCCAACGTCCTGACTTTC.

Details on this clonotype: Here the CDR3 omits its conserved ending phenylalanine or tryptophan, so a read error is the likely source. V usage is TRBV7-9 and J usage is TRBJ2-1, with D unresolved. Germline loops: CDR1 SEHNR, CDR2 FQNEAQ (reference sequence). V was cut by 10 bases and J by 4 bases, with 14 bases left in between. The CDR3 has 13 amino acids. CDR3 in amino acids: CATLPESYNEQFS. CDR3 nucleotides: TGTGCCACCCTCCCGGAGTCATACAATGAGCAGTTCTCC.

The genes are TRBV11-2 and TRBJ2-3, with D maybe TRBD2 (6 bases). Germline assignment: CDR1 SGHAT and CDR2 FQNNGV. This CDR3 comprises 16 residues. Trimming took 0 bases from V and 2 from J, leaving 12 bases between them. The CDR3 sequence is CASSLDLRGYTDTQYF. For the CDR3, the DNA is TGTGCCAGCAGCTTAGACTTGCGGGGCTACACAGATACGCAGTATTTT.

The chain uses TRBV24-1 and TRBJ2-2, with a tentative D call TRBD1 (6 bases). CDR3 length: 15 residues. CDR1 is KGHDR and CDR2 is SFDVKD in the germline V gene. Between the trimmed V and J ends, which lost 5 bases and 5 bases, there was a span of 14 bases. The CDR3 sequence: CATSGPGTQTGELFF. The CDR3 DNA sequence: TGTGCCACCAGTGGCCCCGGGACACAGACCGGGGAGCTGTTTTTT.